The 27 T cell receptor beta chains below come from one sample, sequenced in a study of shared clonotypes between healthy human individuals. Naive CD8 cells, CD45RO-negative and positively selected for CCR7, excluded terminally differentiated effector memory CD45RA+ cells. Here immunoSEQ multiplex PCR was the method, and the copy in TCRdb shows in-frame clones only, minus some. In the table there are roughly 2 million clones, about 95% of which are singletons. Sample: naive CD8+ T cells sorted from blood. All receptors derive from a man between 18 and 35 years old in good health.

The chain has TRBV11-2 and TRBJ2-3; TRBD2 agrees at 7 bases. V was pared by 3 bases and J by 1 base, with 10 bases of the junction left unmatched. The CDR3 covers 17 residues. Germline V gene data show CDR1 as SGHAT and CDR2 as FQNNGV. CDR3 coding DNA: TGTGCCAGCAGCTTTTTTGCTCGGGGGGTTGGCACAGATACGCAGTATTTT. It yields the protein CASSFFARGVGTDTQYF.

The DNA for the CDR3 is TGTGCCAGCAAGGACGGCAGCTCCTATAATTCACCCCTCCACTTT. Protein product: CASKDGSSYNSPLHF. The genes are TRBV27 and TRBJ1-6; D is ambiguous. Germline V CDR1 and CDR2: MNHEY, SMNVEV (reference sequence). This CDR3 spans 15 amino acids. The V end lost 7 bases, the J end lost 0 bases, and 10 bases lay between the germline ends.

The chain recombines TRBV5-1 with TRBJ1-1; 9 bases align to TRBD1. The trim removed 4 bases at V and 5 bases at J, leaving 6 bases unmatched. The germline V gene has CDR1 SGHRS and CDR2 YFSETQ. The CDR3 totals 14 residues. The CDR3 loop reads CASSDGQGWTEAFF. The CDR3 DNA is TGCGCCAGCAGCGATGGACAGGGGTGGACTGAAGCTTTCTTT. Supplemented by reference TRBV5-1 and TRBJ1-1, the full variable domain reads KAGVTQTPRYLIKTRGQQVTLSCSPISGHRSVSWYQQTPGQGLQFLFEYFSETQRNKGNFPGRFSGRQFSNSRSEMNVSTLELGDSALYLCASSDGQGWTEAFFGQGTRLTVV.

V is TRBV5-4 and J is TRBJ2-5; 10 bases are a match to TRBD2. The CDR3 is 16 residues long. Per the germline V gene, CDR1 is SGHNT and CDR2 is YYREEE (reference sequence). The junction had 8 bases not matched to a gene; V was cut back by 4 bases and J by 2 bases. The CDR3 is CASSHTTSGRQETQYF. CDR3 nucleotides: TGTGCCAGCAGCCATACGACTAGCGGGCGACAAGAGACCCAGTACTTC.

Concerning this clone: Given the absence of the conserved phenylalanine or tryptophan at the CDR3 end, a read error is likely. No DNA is shown, since the ends of the CDR3 on it are uncertain; the CDR3 is the one TCRdb lists. The V and J genes are TRBV10-2 and TRBJ1-4. Germline CDR1 reads WSHSY; CDR2 reads SAAADI. The CDR3 is 12 amino acids in total, end residues counted. CDR3 region: CASSESIEPRSL.

The chain is built from TRBV27 and TRBJ2-1, with a weak D call TRBD1 (6 bases). V shed 2 bases and J shed 9 bases, with 32 bases lying between them. Germline V gene data show CDR1 as MNHEY and CDR2 as SMNVEV (reference sequence). CDR3 size: 20 residues. CDR3 bases: TGTGCCAGCAGTTTAAGGGCTGGGGGCGGCAGGAACGAGTATCAGGCTGAGCAGTTCTTC. Translating it yields CASSLRAGGGRNEYQAEQFF.

The V call is TRBV27, the J call TRBJ1-1, with D maybe TRBD1 (5 bases). Trimming removed 6 bases at V and 5 bases at J, with 19 bases between. The CDR3 covers 15 residues. Germline values: CDR1 MNHEY, CDR2 SMNVEV (reference sequence). This CDR3 is CASRSLGGRETEAFF. In DNA, the CDR3 is TGTGCCAGCAGAAGTTTAGGTGGCAGGGAAACTGAAGCTTTCTTT.

The chain links TRBV7-8 to TRBJ2-7, with unresolved D. Trimming removed 0 bases from V and 4 bases from J, with 13 bases in between. Germline V gene data show CDR1 as SGHVS and CDR2 as FQNEAQ. The CDR3 totals 15 residues. The CDR3 loop reads CASSLAVQLEYEQYF. CDR3 DNA: TGTGCCAGCAGCTTAGCGGTCCAGTTGGAGTACGAGCAGTACTTC.

Concerning this clone itself: Distinct nucleotide sequences in the sample also encode this CDR3. The chain is built from TRBV19 and TRBJ1-5, with 9 bases identical to TRBD1. Germline CDR1 and CDR2: LNHDA and SQIVND (reference sequence). Trimming took 1 base from V and 2 from J; bases not matched to a gene: 0. CDR3 size: 15 residues. CDR3 sequence: CASSIGQGGNQPQHF. CDR3 DNA: TGTGCCAGTAGTATAGGACAGGGGGGCAATCAGCCCCAGCATTTT.

The J gene is TRBJ2-7, the V gene TRBV9, with D unclear. CDR1 is SGDLS, CDR2 YYNGEE, per germline. This CDR3 is 12 amino acids long. The V and J ends lost 4 bases and 2 bases respectively, with 7 bases between them. CDR3 bases: TGTGCCAGCAGCACCGTGCCCTACGAGCAGTACTTC. Translating gives CASSTVPYEQYF.

V and J are TRBV14 and TRBJ2-2; 8 bases match TRBD2. Germline V gene lookup returns CDR1 SGHDN and CDR2 FVKESK. Germline trimming cut 4 bases from V and 5 bases from J; bases unmatched to any gene: 3. The CDR3 has 14 residues. The CDR3 DNA sequence: TGTGCCAGCAGCCGGACGGGGGGGACCGGGGAGCTGTTTTTT. Its translation is CASSRTGGTGELFF.

The chain has TRBV30 and TRBJ1-2; D is unclear. The CDR3 runs 13 residues. Trimming removed 0 bases from V and 4 bases from J, with 9 bases in between. CDR1 is GTSNPN, CDR2 SVGIG, per germline (reference sequence). For the CDR3, the DNA is TGTGCCTGGAGTGTGGAGGGTCCCTATGGCTACACCTTC. This gives the protein CAWSVEGPYGYTF.

The rearrangement uses TRBV19 and TRBJ2-1, with 7 bases fitting TRBD1. V shed 4 bases, J shed 8 bases, and the junction held 14 bases outside the gene matches. CDR3 length equals 16 residues. Germline-derived CDR1 and CDR2 are LNHDA and SQIVND (reference sequence). In nucleotides, the CDR3 is TGTGCCAGTAGTACCCTCCGGGACAGATTTTACCATGAGCAGTTCTTC. Protein product: CASSTLRDRFYHEQFF.

The chain carries TRBV6-1 and TRBJ2-5; 9 bases are a match to TRBD1. Germline CDR1 MNHNS, CDR2 SASEGT. Germline trimming cut 6 bases from V and 5 bases from J; bases unmatched to any gene: 7. CDR3 size: 14 residues. The CDR3 nucleotides read TGTGCCAGCAGCGAGAGGGACAGGGACGAGACCCAGTACTTC. Its translation: CASSERDRDETQYF.

The J gene is TRBJ2-5, the V gene TRBV4-3; 12 bases map to TRBD2. The CDR3 totals 18 residues. J lost 5 bases, V lost 4 bases, and 14 bases had no gene match. Germline V gives CDR1 LGHNA, CDR2 YSLEER. The CDR3 sequence is CASSPERSTSGSQETQYF. The CDR3 region has the DNA TGCGCCAGCAGCCCAGAACGCTCGACTAGCGGGAGTCAGGAGACCCAGTACTTC.

The V call is TRBV6-4, the J call TRBJ1-6; D remains ambiguous. CDR1 is MRHNA, CDR2 SNTAGT, per germline. The ends were cut back, 4 bases at V and 11 bases at J, with 24 bases in the middle. The CDR3 consists of 17 residues. The CDR3 coding sequence is TGTGCCAGCAGTGTCCCGGACCGGGAAAGGGAATCGGCACCCCTCCACTTT. Translation gives CASSVPDRERESAPLHF.

The rearrangement links TRBV28 to TRBJ2-5; 14 nucleotides line up with TRBD2. The CDR3 covers 18 residues. Germline V gives CDR1 MDHEN, CDR2 SYDVKM. The V and J ends lost 6 bases and 0 bases, in that order; junction bases with no gene match: 9. CDR3 sequence reads: CASSPGLAGAVYQETQYF. CDR3 DNA: TGTGCCAGCAGCCCGGGACTAGCGGGGGCTGTGTACCAAGAGACCCAGTACTTC.

The chain has TRBV7-9 and TRBJ1-1; the D gene is possibly TRBD1 (6 bases). V was clipped by 4 bases and J by 4 bases, with 16 bases between them. The germline V gene encodes CDR1 SEHNR and CDR2 FQNEAQ (reference sequence). The CDR3 runs 15 residues. This chain's CDR3 is CASSSPGVRGTEAFF. DNA of the CDR3: TGTGCCAGCAGCTCCCCAGGGGTTAGGGGCACTGAAGCTTTCTTT.

The V gene is TRBV15, the J gene TRBJ2-1; possible D gene TRBD1, 6 bases. Germline-derived CDR1 and CDR2 are LNHNV and YYDKDF (reference sequence). V was cut by 0 bases and J by 5 bases, with 14 bases left in between. The CDR3 consists of 16 residues. CDR3 bases: TGTGCCACCAGCAGAGATCAGGGGTTAATCCACAATGAGCAGTTCTTC. It translates to CATSRDQGLIHNEQFF. The variable domain in full, with the rest retrieved from reference TRBV15 and TRBJ2-1, is DAMVIQNPRYQVTQFGKPVTLSCSQTLNHNVMYWYQQKSSQAPKLLFHYYDKDFNNEADTPDNFQSRRPNTSFCFLDIRSPGLGDTAMYLCATSRDQGLIHNEQFFGPGTRLTVL.

This chain joins TRBV29-1 and TRBJ2-5; a weak D match, TRBD2 (7 bases). The germline gives CDR1 SQVTM, CDR2 ANQGSEA. This CDR3 region has 15 residues. The V end was cut by 7 bases, the J end by 0 bases, with 18 bases between. As DNA, the CDR3 is TGCAGCGCTGGGGGGCTTGCGGGGGACCAAGAGACCCAGTACTTC. The encoded protein is CSAGGLAGDQETQYF.

The chain joins TRBV11-3 to TRBJ2-5; D may be TRBD2 (5 bases). CDR1 is SGHNT and CDR2 is YENEEA in the germline V gene. Trimming removed 0 bases from V and 3 bases from J, with 5 bases in between. The CDR3 extends over 13 amino acids. CDR3 residues: CASSLDSEETQYF. CDR3 bases: TGTGCCAGCAGCTTAGATAGCGAAGAGACCCAGTACTTC.

The V call is TRBV11-2, the J call TRBJ1-3; unclear D gene. V lost 1 base and J lost 4, with 5 bases in between. The CDR3 sequence is 13 residues long. Germline lookup yields CDR1 SGHAT and CDR2 FQNNGV. The CDR3 nucleotides read TGTGCCAGCAGCTTAGTTGAGGGAAACACCATATATTTT. Translated, it gives CASSLVEGNTIYF.

The V gene is TRBV6-5, the J gene TRBJ2-1, with 7 bases aligning to TRBD2. The CDR3 runs 14 residues. Germline assignment: CDR1 MNHEY and CDR2 SVGAGI. The ends lost 6 bases at V and 3 bases at J; junction bases unmatched: 5. This CDR3 is CASSSGVHYNEQFF. In nucleotides, the CDR3 is TGTGCCAGCAGCAGCGGGGTACACTACAATGAGCAGTTCTTC.

The chain joins TRBV13 to TRBJ2-2; the D gene is possibly TRBD2 (6 bases). CDR1 PRHDT and CDR2 FYEKMQ come from the germline V gene (reference sequence). With 1 base removed from V and 5 bases from J, the gap between germline ends came to 14 bases. This CDR3 region has 16 residues. The CDR3 nucleotides are TGTGCCAGCAGCTTAGCCCCGGAGGCGGGAACCGGGGAGCTGTTTTTT. It translates to CASSLAPEAGTGELFF.

The rearrangement uses TRBV19 and TRBJ2-2, with 8 bases aligning to TRBD1. CDR1 and CDR2 (germline): LNHDA, SQIVND (reference sequence). CDR3 length equals 16 residues. Losses at the gene ends were 3 bases for V and 7 bases for J; bases not matched to a gene: 10. CDR3 amino acids: CASSIGQGGGNGELFF. CDR3 in DNA: TGTGCCAGTAGTATTGGACAGGGTGGTGGAAACGGGGAGCTGTTTTTT. Full variable domain (outside the CDR3, taken from reference TRBV19 and TRBJ2-2): DGGITQSPKYLFRKEGQNVTLSCEQNLNHDAMYWYRQDPGQGLRLIYYSQIVNDFQKGDIAEGYSVSREKKESFPLTVTSAQKNPTAFYLCASSIGQGGGNGELFFGEGSRLTVL.

The chain joins TRBV23-1 to TRBJ2-2; 8 bases are a match to TRBD1. TRBV23-1 is noted as an ORF with a role that remains uncertain. The CDR3 covers 19 residues. The V segment lost 4 bases and the J segment 1 base; nucleotides outside the gene matches: 14. The CDR3 here is CASSLHDPGQDLNTGELFF. The CDR3 region has the DNA TGCGCCAGCAGTCTTCATGACCCGGGACAGGATTTGAACACCGGGGAGCTGTTTTTT.

This sequence joins TRBV11-2 and TRBJ2-5; TRBD2 agrees at 8 bases. The CDR3 has 17 amino acids. The V and J ends lost 5 bases and 4 bases, in that order; junction bases with no gene match: 15. CDR1 is SGHAT, CDR2 FQNNGV, per germline. The CDR3 region has the DNA TGTGCCAGCAGCCCCAATTGGGGTCTAGCGGGCGGAGAGACCCAGTACTTC. It translates to CASSPNWGLAGGETQYF.